The rows below give T cell receptor beta chains drawn from one sample of a study of regulatory T cells in long-lasting Graves disease. TCRdb fed the multiplex PCR reads into MiXCR, producing one record per CDR3 protein. Of roughly 610,000 distinct CDR3 sequences in the sample, about 16% were seen once. These data also formed part of another study, on T cells in Graves' hyperthyroidism and ophthalmopathy.

The specimen comprised peripheral blood mononuclear cells (PBMCs), sampled at new diagnosis, from a patient treated with antithyroid drugs. The origin of the receptors is a man younger than 30 with Graves disease. The CDR3 runs from the conserved cysteine through the conserved F or W. The order of the fields is V gene, D gene, J gene, clone size, CDR3 protein, CDR3 DNA. D genes are given only for firm matches. Clone size is stated in some rows and not others, as once, few, many or a class when expanded.

TRBV3-1	TRBD2	TRBJ2-3	many	CASSPRLAGYTDTQYF	TGTGCCAGCAGCCCTCGACTAGCTGGGTACACAGATACGCAGTATTTT
TRBV14	TRBD1	TRBJ2-7	few	CASSHFGDRGYEQYF	TGTGCCAGCAGCCACTTTGGGGACAGAGGATACGAGCAGTACTTC
TRBV7-9	NA	TRBJ2-1	NA	CASSLARGDEQFF	TGTGCCAGCAGCTTAGCGAGGGGGGATGAGCAGTTCTTC
TRBV20-1	NA	TRBJ1-4	NA	CSARSATNEKLFF	TGCAGTGCCAGGAGCGCAACTAATGAAAAACTGTTTTTT
TRBV20-1	TRBD2	TRBJ2-3	NA	CSAREGGRADTQYF	TGCAGTGCTAGAGAAGGAGGGAGGGCAGATACGCAGTATTTT
TRBV11-2	TRBD1	TRBJ2-7	many	CASSLDRVDRGYSYEQYF	TGTGCCAGCAGCTTAGATCGGGTCGACAGGGGGTACTCCTACGAGCAGTACTTC
TRBV4-2	TRBD2	TRBJ2-4	NA	CASSQSREGRYKSKNIQYF	TGTGCCAGCAGCCAAAGCCGGGAGGGCCGATATAAATCCAAAAACATTCAGTACTTC
TRBV2	NA	TRBJ2-3	NA	CASSPGTITDTQYF	TGTGCCAGCAGTCCCGGGACCATCACAGATACGCAGTATTTT
TRBV9	TRBD2	TRBJ2-7	few	CASSVAAGAYEQYF	TGTGCCAGCAGCGTAGCGGCGGGAGCCTACGAGCAGTACTTC
TRBV27	TRBD2	TRBJ2-3	few	CASSPRLATPSDTQYF	TGTGCCAGCAGTCCAAGACTAGCGACCCCTTCAGATACGCAGTATTTT
TRBV12-3/TRBV12-4	TRBD2	TRBJ2-2	many	CASSATSAGELFF	TGTGCCAGCAGCGCCACTAGCGCCGGGGAGCTGTTTTTT
TRBV5-6	NA	TRBJ1-5	many	CASSLDRSADQPQHF	TGTGCCAGCAGCTTGGACAGGTCGGCTGATCAGCCCCAGCATTTT
TRBV9	TRBD2	TRBJ2-3	NA	CASSVEDSSGSVDTQYF	TGTGCCAGCAGCGTAGAGGATAGTAGCGGGAGCGTAGATACGCAGTATTTT
TRBV6-1	TRBD1	TRBJ1-1	few	CASSLGQGWTFF	TGTGCCAGCAGTCTCGGACAGGGTTGGACTTTCTTT
TRBV7-2	NA	TRBJ2-3	many	CASSFGQGTDTQYF	TGTGCCAGCAGCTTCGGGCAGGGCACAGATACGCAGTATTTT
TRBV3-1	TRBD1	TRBJ1-4	few	CASSFRQGLGMFF	TGTGCCAGCAGCTTTCGACAGGGCTTGGGGATGTTTTTT
TRBV6-5	NA	TRBJ2-3	NA	CASSYSKGSIDTDTQYF	TGTGCCAGCAGTTACTCGAAGGGCAGTATAGACACAGATACGCAGTATTTT
TRBV27	NA	TRBJ2-7	few	CASSLSAESSYEQYF	TGTGCCAGCAGTTTATCGGCGGAGAGCTCCTACGAGCAGTACTTC
TRBV2	TRBD1	TRBJ1-2	few	CASSDTGGLRGYTF	TGTGCCAGCAGTGATACAGGGGGATTAAGGGGCTACACCTTC
TRBV6-6	TRBD2	TRBJ2-5	NA	CASSYSDPTSGRGWGTQYF	TGTGCCAGCAGTTACTCGGACCCGACTAGCGGGAGGGGATGGGGGACCCAGTACTTC
TRBV12-5	TRBD1	TRBJ2-5	many	CASGPGTGVKETQYF	TGTGCTAGTGGTCCCGGGACAGGGGTGAAGGAGACCCAGTACTTC
TRBV12-3/TRBV12-4	TRBD2	TRBJ2-1	many	CASSPPRGSGRDEEQFF	TGTGCCAGCAGTCCCCCGAGGGGTAGCGGGAGAGATGAGGAGCAGTTCTTC
TRBV10-3	TRBD2	TRBJ2-3	NA	CAISGREGGTDTQYF	TGTGCCATCAGTGGGCGGGAGGGCGGCACAGATACGCAGTATTTT